The subject of this entry is one T cell receptor (beta chain). Its target is unknown. With 5 bases clipped from V and 6 bases from J, the junction kept 3 bases outside the gene matches. This CDR3 has 12 residues. Random hexamers served to reverse transcribe roughly 0.5 to 1 ug RNA. Across 54 Vbeta and 13 Jbeta, immunoSEQ multiplex PCR amplified TCR beta CDR3. TCRdb called the immunoSEQ multiplex PCR reads again in MiXCR, with one record for every CDR3 protein. The repertoire consists of hundreds of thousands of distinct CDR3 sequences, with about 94% occurring once and the leading ten covering roughly 0.15%. This record belongs to a study of CD8 T cells in Susac syndrome. Notes on the study in general: The study's TCR sequencing and HLA analysis drew on a certain number of individuals. That number was acknowledged as relatively small.

This TCR derives from a human donor with multiple sclerosis. The chain combines TRBV12-3 or TRBV12-4 with TRBJ1-2, with 7 bases identical to TRBD1. The material sequenced was CD8+ T cells from PBMCs. The CDR3 region is CASSTGVHGYTF. The CDR3 region has the DNA TGTGCCAGCAGTACAGGGGTCCATGGCTACACCTTC.